This TCR beta chain derives from a study of Tregs in tolerant kidney transplant recipients. Whole-study findings and limits: Few patients were studied, so findings need validation in larger groups. Donor-specific Treg expansion exceeded global Treg expansion in tolerant patients, suggesting antigen drive.

About this clone: Its antigen is as yet unknown.

There are 14 residues in the CDR3. Germline loops: CDR1 SGDLS, CDR2 YYNGEE. With V trimmed by 4 bases and J by 2 bases, 1 base remained unmatched. Measured with immunoSEQ multiplex PCR; TCRdb has only the in-frame clones, and not every one. The table lists about 73,000 clones, approximately 90% of them singletons. The sequence was obtained from a human donor who received a combined kidney and bone marrow transplant. V and J are TRBV9 and TRBJ2-7; the match to TRBD2 covers 12 bases. The source was Tregs from blood, collected before the transplant. The CDR3 loop is CASSPSGRAYEQYF. CDR3 nucleotides: TGTGCCAGCAGCCCTAGCGGGAGGGCCTACGAGCAGTACTTC.